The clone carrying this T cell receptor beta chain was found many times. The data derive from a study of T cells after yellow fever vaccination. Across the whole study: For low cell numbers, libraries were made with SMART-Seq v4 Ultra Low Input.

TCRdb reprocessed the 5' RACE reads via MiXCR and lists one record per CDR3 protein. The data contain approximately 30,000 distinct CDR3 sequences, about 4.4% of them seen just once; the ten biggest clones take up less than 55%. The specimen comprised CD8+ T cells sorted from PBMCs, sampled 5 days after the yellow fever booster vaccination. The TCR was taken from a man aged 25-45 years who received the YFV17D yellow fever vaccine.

CDR3 residues: CASSFLLGLLDEQYF. The DNA of the CDR3 is TGCGCCAGCAGCTTCCTGTTGGGACTACTTGACGAGCAGTACTTC. J is TRBJ2-7 and V is TRBV5-1; TRBD2 matches 7 bases. J lost 5 bases, V lost 2 bases, and 10 bases had no gene match. CDR3 size: 15 residues. The germline V gene has CDR1 SGHRS and CDR2 YFSETQ. Using reference TRBV5-1 and TRBJ2-7 for the parts outside the CDR3, the full variable domain is KAGVTQTPRYLIKTRGQQVTLSCSPISGHRSVSWYQQTPGQGLQFLFEYFSETQRNKGNFPGRFSGRQFSNSRSEMNVSTLELGDSALYLCASSFLLGLLDEQYFGPGTRLTVT.